This T cell receptor (beta chain) was identified during a study of blood T cell repertoires in COVID-19. In the study overall: COVID-19 samples collected from the United States, Italy and Spain covered acute and convalescent phases.

CDR1 LGHNA and CDR2 YNFKEQ come from the germline V gene. The CDR3 runs to 14 residues. V dropped 6 bases and J dropped 4 bases, with 12 bases sitting between them. Data came from immunoSEQ multiplex PCR; TCRdb stores just in-frame clones and leaves some out. In the table there are about 74,000 clones, 70% to 75% of which are singletons. The chain joins TRBV4-2 to TRBJ1-4, with a possible D match to TRBD1 (6 bases). Specimen: peripheral blood. This receptor was taken from a man aged 70 or older with acute or convalescent COVID-19. The CDR3 spells CASSTGSGNEKLFF. The DNA of the CDR3 is TGTGCCAGCAGTACAGGGTCGGGTAATGAAAAACTGTTTTTT.